This T cell receptor beta chain was captured by sequencing in a study of blood T cell repertoires in COVID-19. Turning to the study itself: COVID-19 samples collected from the United States, Italy and Spain covered acute and convalescent phases. T cells, B-cell-depleted T cells, or PBMCs provided the cDNA or gDNA that served as material.

In the original processing: Counts of nucleated cells, estimated from reference gene primer amplification, were obtained. The assay was immunoSEQ multiplex PCR, and TCRdb's table has in-frame clones only and misses some. The V and J calls and clone size are taken from that table; D and trimming were inferred from the DNA. This table holds 250,000 to 400,000 clones, 90% found once. The ends were cut back, 0 bases at V and 2 bases at J, with 7 bases in the middle. This CDR3 spans 14 amino acids. Germline V lookup: CDR1 SGHAT, CDR2 FQNNGV. The rearrangement links TRBV11-2 to TRBJ2-5; D not resolved. The clonotype originates from a woman aged 25 to 39 with COVID-19, enrolled during active disease. Material: peripheral blood. Here the CDR3 reads CASSLDVHQETQYF. Written as DNA, the CDR3 is TGTGCCAGCAGCTTAGATGTCCATCAAGAGACCCAGTACTTC.